The next 14 T cell receptor beta chains were all read from a single sample in a study of beta chain features in type 1 diabetes. General observations from the study: Across all four CD4+ subsets, people with type 1 diabetes showed modestly shorter TCRB CDR3s.

Their target antigens are unknown. cDNA synthesis used the whole RNA isolate, giving expressed TCRB sequences. Sequenced by immunoSEQ multiplex PCR; TCRdb stores in-frame clones only, minus some. The repertoire consists of some 350,000 clones, with about 10% occurring once and the leading ten covering about 0.6%. Sequencing was done on a sample of central memory CD4+ T cells from blood. The origin of the receptors is a man aged 25-40 years with type 1 diabetes.

The V gene is TRBV14, the J gene TRBJ1-3; D gene ambiguous. CDR1 and CDR2 from the germline V gene are SGHDN and FVKESK. The CDR3 covers 15 residues. The V gene lost 4 bases and the J gene lost 4 bases, with 14 bases spanning the gap. The CDR3 sequence: CASSPKVREGNTIYF. Written as DNA, the CDR3 is TGTGCCAGCAGCCCGAAAGTCCGTGAGGGAAACACCATATATTTT.

This clone was detected only a few times. V is TRBV28 and J is TRBJ1-1; TRBD1 agrees at 12 bases. CDR1 is MDHEN, CDR2 SYDVKM, per germline. V shed 2 bases and J 11 bases; nucleotides not matched to a gene: 6. This CDR3 is 14 amino acids long. CDR3 loop: CASSLRLGQGAAFF. In DNA, the CDR3 is TGTGCCAGCAGTTTAAGATTGGGACAGGGGGCGGCTTTCTTT.

This clone has just a few counts. The chain couples TRBV10-2 to TRBJ2-7, with a tentative D call TRBD2 (5 bases). This CDR3 contains 15 residues. Trimming cost V 0 bases and J 1 base, with 10 bases left between them. CDR1 and CDR2 from the germline V gene are WSHSY and SAAADI. The CDR3 DNA follows: TGCGCCAGCAGTGAGTCCGGGGAGCGGTCCTACGAGCAGTACTTC. Translated: CASSESGERSYEQYF.

This chain uses TRBV30 with TRBJ2-7, with a possible D match to TRBD2 (6 bases). V gave up 1 base and J gave up 5 bases, with 12 bases separating them. Germline values: CDR1 GTSNPN, CDR2 SVGIG (reference sequence). The CDR3 is 13 residues long. CDR3 in DNA: TGTGCCTGGAGTGGGCAGGGAGGCGACGAGCAGTACTTC. It codes for CAWSGQGGDEQYF. The full variable domain, with the rest looked up from reference TRBV30 and TRBJ2-7, is SQTIHQWPATLVQPVGSPLSLECTVEGTSNPNLYWYRQAAGRGLQLLFYSVGIGQISSEVPQNLSASRPQDRQFILSSKKLLLSDSGFYLCAWSGQGGDEQYFGPGTRLTVT.

This clone was counted a few times. J is TRBJ2-1 and V is TRBV7-2, with 11 bases lining up with TRBD2. Germline V gene data show CDR1 as SGHTA and CDR2 as FQGNSA. The CDR3 extends over 16 amino acids. Trimming cost V 2 bases and J 4 bases; bases outside gene matches: 4. DNA of the CDR3: TGTGCCAGCAGCTTACGACTAGCGGGAATTTACAATGAGCAGTTCTTC. It encodes CASSLRLAGIYNEQFF.

In its sample, this clone was seen a few times. This chain uses TRBV27 with TRBJ2-2; possible D gene TRBD1, 5 bases. Germline CDR1 is MNHEY and CDR2 is SMNVEV (reference sequence). This CDR3 has 14 residues. V lost 2 bases to trimming and J lost 7 bases, with 11 bases between them. DNA for the CDR3: TGTGCCAGCAGTTTAGGGCAGGGCAGCGGGGAGCTGTTTTTT. It yields the protein CASSLGQGSGELFF.

This chain joins TRBV13 and TRBJ2-5; 11 bases match TRBD2. V lost 3 bases to trimming and J lost 5 bases; unmatched junction nucleotides: 14. The CDR3 has 18 residues. Germline lookup yields CDR1 PRHDT and CDR2 FYEKMQ (reference sequence). The CDR3 is CASSFQTSGTEKGETQYF. The CDR3 nucleotides are TGTGCCAGCAGCTTCCAGACTAGCGGGACCGAAAAGGGGGAGACCCAGTACTTC.

A few counts support this clone. V gene TRBV6-1 combines with J gene TRBJ1-1, with 7 bases aligning to TRBD1. The V segment lost 2 bases and the J segment 12 bases; nucleotides outside the gene matches: 15. CDR1 is MNHNS, CDR2 SASEGT, per germline. The CDR3 extends over 15 amino acids. CDR3 DNA: TGTGCCAGCAGTGAAAACGGGCCAGGGGGGAGTGGGACTTTCTTT. This encodes CASSENGPGGSGTFF.

This clone was seen only a few times. Other DNA sequences in this specimen translate into the identical CDR3. The gene calls are TRBV5-8 and TRBJ2-7; TRBD1 or TRBD2 may be the D gene (5 bases each). Trimming stripped 0 bases from V and 7 bases from J, with 17 bases between. From germline, CDR1 is SGHTS and CDR2 YDEGEE. The CDR3 runs to 15 residues. DNA of the CDR3: TGTGCCAGCAGCTTGGGGCTCACGGGGCAGGAAGAGCAGTACTTC. Amino acid sequence: CASSLGLTGQEEQYF.

This chain connects TRBV28 to TRBJ1-1; no clear D. Deletions cut 6 bases from V and 3 bases from J, with 14 bases between. From germline, CDR1 is MDHEN and CDR2 SYDVKM. This CDR3 has 14 amino acids. The DNA for the CDR3 is TGTGCCAGCAGCCCGGTTTTCACGGACACTGAAGCTTTCTTT. It codes for CASSPVFTDTEAFF.

In its sample, this clone was seen a few times. The rearrangement uses TRBV7-9 and TRBJ1-5; D is unresolved. This CDR3 is built from 12 residues. The V end lost 5 bases, the J end lost 7 bases, and 9 bases lay between the germline ends. Germline V gene lookup returns CDR1 SEHNR and CDR2 FQNEAQ (reference sequence). The CDR3 DNA reads as TGTGCCAGCAGCCCCGGGGAACAGCCCCAGCATTTT. Its translation: CASSPGEQPQHF.

In this sample, this clone turned up a few times. This chain connects TRBV6-6 to TRBJ2-5; 7 bases are shared with TRBD1. The CDR3 runs 15 residues. Germline CDR1 reads MNHNY; CDR2 reads SVGAGI (reference sequence). After removal of 6 bases from V and 1 base from J, the junction contained 8 bases not matched to a gene. CDR3 in DNA: TGTGCCAGCAGACACTCTCGGACAGGCCAAGAGACCCAGTACTTC. It encodes CASRHSRTGQETQYF.

In regard to this clone: A single base is all that separates this from a far larger clone, so a read error is likely. The chain uses TRBV7-2 and TRBJ2-1; D is uncertain. V shed 5 bases and J shed 1 base, with 12 bases lying between them. CDR1 SGHTA and CDR2 FQGNSA come from the germline V gene. The CDR3 extends over 15 amino acids. The CDR3 nucleotides are TGTGCCAGCAGCCAAGATCCAGCGTCCTACAATGAGCAGTTCTTC. Translated: CASSQDPASYNEQFF.

This clone was recorded at least ten times. The chain joins TRBV2 to TRBJ2-4; 7 nucleotides match TRBD1. Germline CDR1 is SNHLY and CDR2 is FYNNEI. The CDR3 contains 17 residues. Trimming at V came to 3 bases and at J to 0 bases, leaving 8 bases not matched to a gene. The CDR3 bases are TGTGCCAGCAGTGACTACAGGGGCGGAGCAGCCAAAAACATTCAGTACTTC. Protein: CASSDYRGGAAKNIQYF.